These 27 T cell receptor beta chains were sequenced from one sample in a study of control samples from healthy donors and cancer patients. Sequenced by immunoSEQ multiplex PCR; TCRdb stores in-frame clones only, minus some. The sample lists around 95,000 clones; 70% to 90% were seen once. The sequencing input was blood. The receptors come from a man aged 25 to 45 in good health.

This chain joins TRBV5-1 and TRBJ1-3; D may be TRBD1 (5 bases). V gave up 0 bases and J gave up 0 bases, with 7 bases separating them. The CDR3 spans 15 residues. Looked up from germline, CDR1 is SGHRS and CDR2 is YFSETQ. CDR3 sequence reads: CASSLGQSSGNTIYF. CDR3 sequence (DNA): TGCGCCAGCAGCTTGGGACAGAGCTCTGGAAACACCATATATTTT.

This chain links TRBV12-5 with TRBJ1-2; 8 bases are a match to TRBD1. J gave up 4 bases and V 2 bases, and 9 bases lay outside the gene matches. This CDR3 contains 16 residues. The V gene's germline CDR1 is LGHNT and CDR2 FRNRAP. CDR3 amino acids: CASGLNSGGAGYGYTF. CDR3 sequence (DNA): TGTGCTAGTGGTTTGAACTCAGGGGGCGCCGGCTATGGCTACACCTTC.

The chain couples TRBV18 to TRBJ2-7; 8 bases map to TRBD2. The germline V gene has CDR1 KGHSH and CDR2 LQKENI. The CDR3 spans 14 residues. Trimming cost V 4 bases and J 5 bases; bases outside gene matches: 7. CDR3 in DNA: TGTGCCAGCTCACGAGGTCTGACTAGCGACGAGCAGTACTTC. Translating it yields CASSRGLTSDEQYF. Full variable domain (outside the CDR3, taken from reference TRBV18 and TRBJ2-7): NAGVMQNPRHLVRRRGQEARLRCSPMKGHSHVYWYRQLPEEGLKFMVYLQKENIIDESGMPKERFSAEFPKEGPSILRIQQVVRGDSAAYFCASSRGLTSDEQYFGPGTRLTVT.

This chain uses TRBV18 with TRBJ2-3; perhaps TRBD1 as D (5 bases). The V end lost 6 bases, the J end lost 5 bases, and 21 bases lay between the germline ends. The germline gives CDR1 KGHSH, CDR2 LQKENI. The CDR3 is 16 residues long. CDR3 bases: TGTGCCAGCTCTACGTCCCGGCCAGGGTGGGGAGATACGCAGTATTTT. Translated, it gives CASSTSRPGWGDTQYF.

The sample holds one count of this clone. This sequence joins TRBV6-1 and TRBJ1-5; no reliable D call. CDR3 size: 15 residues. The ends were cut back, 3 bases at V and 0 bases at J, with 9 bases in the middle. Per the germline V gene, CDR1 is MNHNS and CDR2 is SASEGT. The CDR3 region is CASSDQAYSNQPQHF. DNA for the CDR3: TGTGCCAGCAGTGATCAGGCTTATAGCAATCAGCCCCAGCATTTT.

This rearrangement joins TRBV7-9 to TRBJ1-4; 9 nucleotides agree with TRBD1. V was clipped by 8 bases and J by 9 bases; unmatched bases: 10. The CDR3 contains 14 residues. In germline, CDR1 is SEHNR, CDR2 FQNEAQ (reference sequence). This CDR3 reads CASARDRVGQKLFF. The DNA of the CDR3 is TGTGCCAGCGCCCGGGACAGGGTAGGGCAAAAACTGTTTTTT. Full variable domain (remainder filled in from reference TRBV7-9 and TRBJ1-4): DTGVSQNPRHKITKRGQNVTFRCDPISEHNRLYWYRQTLGQGPEFLTYFQNEAQLEKSRLLSDRFSAERPKGSFSTLEIQRTEQGDSAMYLCASARDRVGQKLFFGSGTQLSVL.

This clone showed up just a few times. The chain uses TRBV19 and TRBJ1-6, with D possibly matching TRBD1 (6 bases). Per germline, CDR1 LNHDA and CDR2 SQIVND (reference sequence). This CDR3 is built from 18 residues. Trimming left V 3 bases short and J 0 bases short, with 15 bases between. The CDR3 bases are TGTGCCAGTAGTATTACACAGGGTATCGGCTCCTATAATTCACCCCTCCACTTT. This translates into CASSITQGIGSYNSPLHF. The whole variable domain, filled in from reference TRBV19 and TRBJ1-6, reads DGGITQSPKYLFRKEGQNVTLSCEQNLNHDAMYWYRQDPGQGLRLIYYSQIVNDFQKGDIAEGYSVSREKKESFPLTVTSAQKNPTAFYLCASSITQGIGSYNSPLHFGNGTRLTVT.

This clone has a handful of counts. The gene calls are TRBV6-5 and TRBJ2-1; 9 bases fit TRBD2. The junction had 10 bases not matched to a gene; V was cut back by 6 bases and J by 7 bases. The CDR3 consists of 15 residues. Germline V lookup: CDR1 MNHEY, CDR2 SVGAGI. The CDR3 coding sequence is TGTGCCAGCAGACCGGGGCGGGGGGGACTGAATGAGCAGTTCTTC. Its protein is CASRPGRGGLNEQFF.

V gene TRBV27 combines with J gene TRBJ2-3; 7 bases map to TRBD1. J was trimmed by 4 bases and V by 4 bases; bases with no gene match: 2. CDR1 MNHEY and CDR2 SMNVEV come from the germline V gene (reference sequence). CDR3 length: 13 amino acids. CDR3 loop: CASSYRGADTQYF. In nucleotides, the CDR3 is TGTGCCAGCAGTTACAGGGGTGCAGATACGCAGTATTTT.

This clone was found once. The CDR3 region is CAWNNGTGPIYGYTF. CDR3 nucleotide sequence: TGTGCCTGGAATAACGGGACAGGGCCTATCTATGGCTACACCTTC. The chain carries TRBV30 and TRBJ1-2; 9 nucleotides align to TRBD1. J lost 4 bases, V lost 4 bases, and 10 bases had no gene match. Germline assignment: CDR1 GTSNPN and CDR2 SVGIG (reference sequence). The CDR3 is 15 residues long. Variable domain in full (rest from reference TRBV30 and TRBJ1-2): SQTIHQWPATLVQPVGSPLSLECTVEGTSNPNLYWYRQAAGRGLQLLFYSVGIGQISSEVPQNLSASRPQDRQFILSSKKLLLSDSGFYLCAWNNGTGPIYGYTFGSGTRLTVV.

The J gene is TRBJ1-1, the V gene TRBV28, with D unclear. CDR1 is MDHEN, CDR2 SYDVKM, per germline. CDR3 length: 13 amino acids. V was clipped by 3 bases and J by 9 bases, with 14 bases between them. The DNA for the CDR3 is TGTGCCAGCAGTTTCCACCCACCCCCTAAAGCTTTCTTT. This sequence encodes CASSFHPPPKAFF.

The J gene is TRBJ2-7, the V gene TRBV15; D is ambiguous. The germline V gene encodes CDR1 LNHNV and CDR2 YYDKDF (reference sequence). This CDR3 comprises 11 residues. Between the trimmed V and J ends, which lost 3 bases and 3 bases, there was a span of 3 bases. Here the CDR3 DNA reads TGTGCCACCAGCAGTAACTACGAGCAGTACTTC. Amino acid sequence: CATSSNYEQYF.

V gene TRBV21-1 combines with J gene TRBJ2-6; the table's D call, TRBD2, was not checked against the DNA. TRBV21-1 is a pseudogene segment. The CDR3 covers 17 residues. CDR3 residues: CASSKESTGSGANVLTF. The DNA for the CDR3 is TGTGCCAGCAGCAAAGAATCCACGGGGTCTGGGGCCAACGTCCTGACTTTC.

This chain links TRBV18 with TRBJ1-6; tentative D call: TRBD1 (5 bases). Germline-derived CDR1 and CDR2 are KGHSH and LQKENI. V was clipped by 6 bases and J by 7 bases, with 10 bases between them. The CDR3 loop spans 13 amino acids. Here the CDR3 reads CASSHGGNSPLHF. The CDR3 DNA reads TGTGCCAGCTCCCACGGGGGGAATTCACCCCTCCACTTT.

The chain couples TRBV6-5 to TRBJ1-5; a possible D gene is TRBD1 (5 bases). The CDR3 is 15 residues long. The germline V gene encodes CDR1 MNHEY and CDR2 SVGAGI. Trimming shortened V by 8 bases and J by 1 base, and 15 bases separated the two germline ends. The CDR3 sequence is CASHLGARSNQPQHF. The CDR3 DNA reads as TGTGCCAGCCACTTAGGGGCCCGGAGCAATCAGCCCCAGCATTTT.

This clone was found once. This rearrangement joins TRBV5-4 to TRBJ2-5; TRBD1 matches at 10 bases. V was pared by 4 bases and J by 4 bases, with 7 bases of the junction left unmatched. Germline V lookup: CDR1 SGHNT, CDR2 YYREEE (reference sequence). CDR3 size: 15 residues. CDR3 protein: CASSPRTGGGETQYF. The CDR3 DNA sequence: TGTGCCAGCAGCCCACGGACAGGGGGGGGAGAGACCCAGTACTTC.

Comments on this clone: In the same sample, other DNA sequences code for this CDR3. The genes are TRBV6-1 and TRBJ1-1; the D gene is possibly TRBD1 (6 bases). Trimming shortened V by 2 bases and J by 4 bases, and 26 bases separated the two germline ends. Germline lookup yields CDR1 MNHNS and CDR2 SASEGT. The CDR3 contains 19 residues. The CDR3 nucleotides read TGTGCCAGCAGTGAAATCCCAGGATGGACAGAAAAAAGAGGCACTGAAGCTTTCTTT. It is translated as CASSEIPGWTEKRGTEAFF.

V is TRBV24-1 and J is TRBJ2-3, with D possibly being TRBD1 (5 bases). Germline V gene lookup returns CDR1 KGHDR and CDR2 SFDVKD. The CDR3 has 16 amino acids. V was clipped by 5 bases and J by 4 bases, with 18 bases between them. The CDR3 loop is CATSADSYGFPDTQYF. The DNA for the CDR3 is TGTGCCACCAGTGCAGACAGTTACGGATTCCCAGATACGCAGTATTTT.

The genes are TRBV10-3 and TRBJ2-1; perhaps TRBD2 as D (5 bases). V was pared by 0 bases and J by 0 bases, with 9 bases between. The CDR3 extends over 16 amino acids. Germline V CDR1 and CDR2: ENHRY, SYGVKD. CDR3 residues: CAISESRAPSYNEQFF. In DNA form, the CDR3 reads TGTGCCATCAGTGAGTCGAGGGCCCCCTCCTACAATGAGCAGTTCTTC.

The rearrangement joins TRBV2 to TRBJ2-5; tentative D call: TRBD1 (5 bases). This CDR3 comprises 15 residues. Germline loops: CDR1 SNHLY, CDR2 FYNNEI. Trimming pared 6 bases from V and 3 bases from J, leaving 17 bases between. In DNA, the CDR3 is TGTGCCAGCAGACAAGGGTTTGACAGAGAAGAGACCCAGTACTTC. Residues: CASRQGFDREETQYF.

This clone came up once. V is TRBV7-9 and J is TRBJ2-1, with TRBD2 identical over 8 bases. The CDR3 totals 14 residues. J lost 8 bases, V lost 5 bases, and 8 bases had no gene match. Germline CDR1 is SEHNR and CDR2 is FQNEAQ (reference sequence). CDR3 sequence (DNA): TGTGCCAGCAGCCCGGGACTAGAAGGCCATGAGCAGTTCTTC. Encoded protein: CASSPGLEGHEQFF.

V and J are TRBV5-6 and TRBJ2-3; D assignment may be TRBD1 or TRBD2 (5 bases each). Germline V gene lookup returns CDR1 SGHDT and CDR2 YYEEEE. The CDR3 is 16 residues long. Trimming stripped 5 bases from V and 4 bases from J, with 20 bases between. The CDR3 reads CASSTPGRGPADTQYF. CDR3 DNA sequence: TGTGCCAGCAGTACCCCGGGCCGGGGCCCAGCAGATACGCAGTATTTT.

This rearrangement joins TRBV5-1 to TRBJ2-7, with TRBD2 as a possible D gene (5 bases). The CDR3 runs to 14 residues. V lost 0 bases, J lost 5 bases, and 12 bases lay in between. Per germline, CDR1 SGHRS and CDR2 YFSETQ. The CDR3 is CASSLGGGYHEQYF. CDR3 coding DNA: TGCGCCAGCAGCTTGGGTGGCGGGTATCACGAGCAGTACTTC. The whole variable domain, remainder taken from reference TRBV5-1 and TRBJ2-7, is KAGVTQTPRYLIKTRGQQVTLSCSPISGHRSVSWYQQTPGQGLQFLFEYFSETQRNKGNFPGRFSGRQFSNSRSEMNVSTLELGDSALYLCASSLGGGYHEQYFGPGTRLTVT.

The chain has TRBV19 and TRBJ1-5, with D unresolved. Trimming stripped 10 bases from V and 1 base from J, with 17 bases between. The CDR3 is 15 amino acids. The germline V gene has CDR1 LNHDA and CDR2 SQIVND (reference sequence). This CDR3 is CATSGRLSSNQPQHF. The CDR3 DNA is TGTGCCACCAGTGGTAGGTTGTCAAGCAATCAGCCCCAGCATTTT.

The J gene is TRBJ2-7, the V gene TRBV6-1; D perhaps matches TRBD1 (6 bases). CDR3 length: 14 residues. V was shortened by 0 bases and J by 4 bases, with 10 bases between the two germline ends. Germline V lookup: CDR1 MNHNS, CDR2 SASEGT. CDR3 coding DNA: TGTGCCAGCAGTGAAGCGAACAGGGTTTACGAGCAGTACTTC. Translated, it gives CASSEANRVYEQYF.

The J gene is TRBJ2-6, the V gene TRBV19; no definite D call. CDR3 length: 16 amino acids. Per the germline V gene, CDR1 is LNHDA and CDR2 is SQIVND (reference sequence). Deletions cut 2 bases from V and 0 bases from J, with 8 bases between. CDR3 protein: CASSISGPSGANVLTF. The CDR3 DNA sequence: TGTGCCAGTAGTATATCGGGCCCCTCTGGGGCCAACGTCCTGACTTTC.

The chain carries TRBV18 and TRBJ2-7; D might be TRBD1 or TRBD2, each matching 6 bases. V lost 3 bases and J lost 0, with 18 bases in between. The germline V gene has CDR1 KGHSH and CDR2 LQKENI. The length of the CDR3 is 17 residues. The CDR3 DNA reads TGTGCCAGCTCACCCGCCGGGGGCAGGTACTACTCCTACGAGCAGTACTTC. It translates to CASSPAGGRYYSYEQYF.